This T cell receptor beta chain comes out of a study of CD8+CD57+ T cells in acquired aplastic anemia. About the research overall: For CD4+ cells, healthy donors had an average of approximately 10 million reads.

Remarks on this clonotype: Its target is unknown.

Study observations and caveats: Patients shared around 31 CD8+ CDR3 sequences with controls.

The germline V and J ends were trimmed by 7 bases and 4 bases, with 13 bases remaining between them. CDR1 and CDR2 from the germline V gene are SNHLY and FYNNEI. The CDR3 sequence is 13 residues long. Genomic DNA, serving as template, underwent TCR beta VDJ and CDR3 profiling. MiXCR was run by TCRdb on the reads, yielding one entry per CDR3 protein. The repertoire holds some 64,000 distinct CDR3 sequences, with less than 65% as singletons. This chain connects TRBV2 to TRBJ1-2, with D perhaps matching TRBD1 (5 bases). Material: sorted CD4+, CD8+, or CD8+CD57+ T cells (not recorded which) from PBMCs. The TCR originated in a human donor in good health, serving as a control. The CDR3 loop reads CASMAGSSYGYTF. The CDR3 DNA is TGTGCCAGCATGGCAGGGTCCTCCTATGGCTACACCTTC.